Following are 30 T cell receptor beta chains from one sample sequenced in a study of blood T cell repertoires in COVID-19. Some clones are missing from TCRdb's copy, which holds only in-frame ones; the method was immunoSEQ multiplex PCR. This sample has about 75,000 clones, with approximately 79% found just once. The sample consisted of peripheral blood. The receptors here all came from a woman of 80 years or more with active or convalescent COVID-19.

The V gene is TRBV28, the J gene TRBJ1-3; the D is unclear. In germline, CDR1 is MDHEN, CDR2 SYDVKM. V lost 4 bases to trimming and J lost 4 bases, with 14 bases between them. The CDR3 has 15 residues. CDR3 nucleotide sequence: TGTGCCAGCAGTTCCGCCGCCCAGACAGGAAACACCATATATTTT. It yields the protein CASSSAAQTGNTIYF.

The rearrangement uses TRBV29-1 and TRBJ2-1; 8 bases fit TRBD1. J lost 7 bases, V lost 4 bases, and 12 bases had no gene match. CDR1 is SQVTM and CDR2 is ANQGSEA in the germline V gene. The length of the CDR3 is 15 residues. Here the CDR3 reads CSVGGRTGLNNEQFF. CDR3 DNA: TGCAGCGTTGGTGGAAGGACAGGGCTAAATAATGAGCAGTTCTTC.

This sequence joins TRBV18 and TRBJ2-7, with 15 nucleotides matching TRBD2. CDR1 is KGHSH, CDR2 LQKENI, per germline. The CDR3 length is 15 residues. Trimming removed 6 bases from V and 4 bases from J; junction bases left unmatched: 4. CDR3 loop: CASSPGLAGGYEQYF. For the CDR3, the DNA is TGTGCCAGCTCTCCCGGACTAGCGGGAGGGTACGAGCAGTACTTC.

This sequence joins TRBV10-1 and TRBJ2-7; 11 nucleotides line up with TRBD2. V lost 6 bases and J lost 4; bases outside the gene matches: 5. The germline CDR1 and CDR2 sequences are WNHNN and SYGVQD (reference sequence). The CDR3 runs to 14 residues. CDR3 DNA: TGCGCCAGCAGCAGACTAGCGGGGTTTTACGAGCAGTACTTC. Protein: CASSRLAGFYEQYF.

The chain couples TRBV5-6 to TRBJ1-4, with D tentatively TRBD1 (6 bases). Trimming removed 4 bases at V and 4 bases at J, with 14 bases between. Per the germline V gene, CDR1 is SGHDT and CDR2 is YYEEEE. The CDR3 has 15 residues. The CDR3 coding sequence is TGTGCCAGCAGCCCAACAGGGATGGGTAATGAAAAACTGTTTTTT. Translated: CASSPTGMGNEKLFF. The whole variable domain, remainder taken from reference TRBV5-6 and TRBJ1-4, is DAGVTQSPTHLIKTRGQQVTLRCSPKSGHDTVSWYQQALGQGPQFIFQYYEEEERQRGNFPDRFSGHQFPNYSSELNVNALLLGDSALYLCASSPTGMGNEKLFFGSGTQLSVL.

This sequence joins TRBV19 and TRBJ1-3; the D is unclear. The germline CDR1 and CDR2 sequences are LNHDA and SQIVND (reference sequence). The CDR3 extends over 13 amino acids. V was shortened by 5 bases and J by 4 bases, with 9 bases between the two germline ends. The chain's CDR3 is CASSQAGGNTIYF. DNA for the CDR3: TGTGCCAGTAGTCAAGCAGGAGGAAACACCATATATTTT.

The J gene is TRBJ1-4, the V gene TRBV2; possible D gene TRBD1, 5 bases. Germline V lookup: CDR1 SNHLY, CDR2 FYNNEI. The V gene lost 6 bases and the J gene lost 5 bases, with 16 bases spanning the gap. This CDR3 is 15 amino acids long. CDR3 amino acids: CASSPPGGGNEKLFF. CDR3 nucleotides: TGTGCCAGCAGCCCCCCGGGGGGGGGAAATGAAAAACTGTTTTTT.

This chain connects TRBV5-1 to TRBJ2-3; D gene unclear. The CDR3 consists of 15 residues. Germline assignment: CDR1 SGHRS and CDR2 YFSETQ. The V end lost 0 bases, the J end lost 2 bases, and 10 bases lay between the germline ends. The CDR3: CASSLVARTTDTQYF. The DNA of the CDR3 is TGCGCCAGCAGCTTGGTCGCTAGAACCACAGATACGCAGTATTTT. Looking up the rest from reference TRBV5-1 and TRBJ2-3 gives the full variable domain: KAGVTQTPRYLIKTRGQQVTLSCSPISGHRSVSWYQQTPGQGLQFLFEYFSETQRNKGNFPGRFSGRQFSNSRSEMNVSTLELGDSALYLCASSLVARTTDTQYFGPGTRLTVL.

The gene calls are TRBV23-1 and TRBJ2-7; D gene unclear. TRBV23-1 is flagged as an ORF with uncertain function. Trimming took off 6 bases at V and 4 bases at J, with 22 bases between the two ends. The CDR3 has 16 amino acids. The CDR3 DNA reads as TGCGCCAGCAGGAACAACTCCCCAGAGGTGGATTACGAGCAGTACTTC. Its protein is CASRNNSPEVDYEQYF.

At least ten counts were recorded for this clone. V and J are TRBV4-3 and TRBJ2-5, with D possibly matching TRBD1 (7 bases). This CDR3 region has 17 residues. CDR1 is LGHNA and CDR2 is YSLEER in the germline V gene. Trimming removed 0 bases at V and 5 bases at J, with 19 bases between. The CDR3 sequence: CASSQEFPGGLTETQYF. The CDR3 nucleotides read TGCGCCAGCAGCCAAGAATTTCCAGGGGGGCTAACTGAGACCCAGTACTTC.

This clone came up a few times. The gene calls are TRBV2 and TRBJ1-6; D is ambiguous. The V gene lost 0 bases and the J gene lost 5 bases, with 8 bases spanning the gap. This CDR3 has 15 residues. Germline CDR1 reads SNHLY; CDR2 reads FYNNEI. This CDR3 reads CASSEALTDNSPLHF. CDR3 bases: TGTGCCAGCAGTGAAGCCTTAACAGATAATTCACCCCTCCACTTT.

The chain couples TRBV18 to TRBJ1-1, with TRBD1 matching 10 bases. With 1 base clipped from V and 7 bases from J, the junction kept 6 bases outside the gene matches. CDR3 length equals 15 residues. Germline V gene data show CDR1 as KGHSH and CDR2 as LQKENI. The CDR3 protein is CASSPRGQGMIEAFF. For the CDR3, the DNA is TGTGCCAGCTCACCACGGGGACAGGGGATGATTGAAGCTTTCTTT.

The gene calls are TRBV19 and TRBJ2-3; TRBD2 matches 8 bases. This CDR3 is built from 17 residues. CDR1 is LNHDA and CDR2 is SQIVND in the germline V gene (reference sequence). The trim removed 6 bases at V and 5 bases at J, leaving 16 bases unmatched. CDR3 DNA: TGTGCCAGTAGACCCGGGCGGGGCGGGGGGCCCGAAGATACGCAGTATTTT. This gives the protein CASRPGRGGGPEDTQYF.

The chain couples TRBV7-9 to TRBJ1-1; D not resolved. Trimming took 5 bases from V and 0 from J, leaving 7 bases between them. The CDR3 totals 13 residues. Germline lookup yields CDR1 SEHNR and CDR2 FQNEAQ (reference sequence). The CDR3 is CASSERLNTEAFF. Here the CDR3 DNA reads TGTGCCAGCAGCGAGCGATTGAACACTGAAGCTTTCTTT. Using reference TRBV7-9 and TRBJ1-1 for the parts outside the CDR3, the full variable domain is DTGVSQNPRHKITKRGQNVTFRCDPISEHNRLYWYRQTLGQGPEFLTYFQNEAQLEKSRLLSDRFSAERPKGSFSTLEIQRTEQGDSAMYLCASSERLNTEAFFGQGTRLTVV.

V and J are TRBV6-2 or TRBV6-3 and TRBJ2-3; D uncertain. CDR3 length: 14 residues. Trimming pared 2 bases from V and 5 bases from J, leaving 11 bases between. Germline V gene data show CDR1 as MNHEY and CDR2 as SVGEGT. The CDR3 nucleotides read TGTGCCAGCAGTTACGTGCTAGTTCAAGATACGCAGTATTTT. Translation: CASSYVLVQDTQYF.

The chain couples TRBV2 to TRBJ2-3; 7 bases are shared with TRBD2. The CDR3 has 17 residues. J was trimmed by 2 bases and V by 2 bases; bases with no gene match: 10. Germline loops: CDR1 SNHLY, CDR2 FYNNEI. CDR3 amino acids: CASSENSGLVNTDTQYF. The CDR3 DNA follows: TGTGCCAGCAGTGAAAACTCCGGACTAGTTAACACAGATACGCAGTATTTT.

The V gene is TRBV10-3, the J gene TRBJ2-3; 8 bases agree with TRBD2. With 6 bases clipped from V and 5 bases from J, the junction kept 10 bases outside the gene matches. Per the germline V gene, CDR1 is ENHRY and CDR2 is SYGVKD. CDR3 length: 15 amino acids. CDR3: CAIRLRGAEGDTQYF. The CDR3 region has the DNA TGTGCCATCAGACTGCGGGGGGCCGAGGGAGATACGCAGTATTTT.

This sequence joins TRBV27 and TRBJ2-7, with TRBD1 as a possible D gene (5 bases). The CDR3 totals 12 residues. The germline gives CDR1 MNHEY, CDR2 SMNVEV (reference sequence). With 6 bases removed from V and 3 bases from J, the gap between germline ends came to 9 bases. The CDR3 loop reads CASRSGIYEQYF. The CDR3 DNA follows: TGTGCCAGCAGGTCAGGGATCTACGAGCAGTACTTC.

The rearrangement uses TRBV5-5 and TRBJ2-6; D not certain. CDR3 size: 13 residues. Looked up from germline, CDR1 is SGHKS and CDR2 is YYEKEE (reference sequence). Trimming cost V 1 base and J 4 bases, with 3 bases left between them. CDR3 nucleotide sequence: TGTGCCAGCAGCTTGTCAGGGGCCAACGTCCTGACTTTC. Translation gives CASSLSGANVLTF.

This chain uses TRBV4-2 with TRBJ1-5; 7 bases fit TRBD1. The CDR3 is 18 amino acids. Germline loops: CDR1 LGHNA, CDR2 YNFKEQ. The junction had 11 bases not matched to a gene; V was cut back by 0 bases and J by 3 bases. CDR3 bases: TGTGCCAGCAGCCAAGAACCCGCGGTACAGGGGAACAATCAGCCCCAGCATTTT. Its translation: CASSQEPAVQGNNQPQHF.

The CDR3 DNA reads TGTGCCAGTAGTATGGTACAGTCTCCGAACACTGAAGCTTTCTTT. Translation gives CASSMVQSPNTEAFF. J is TRBJ1-1 and V is TRBV19, with no clear D. The V gene lost 3 bases and the J gene lost 1 base, with 12 bases spanning the gap. Per germline, CDR1 LNHDA and CDR2 SQIVND (reference sequence). The CDR3 totals 15 residues.

J is TRBJ2-7 and V is TRBV7-2; 13 positions agree with TRBD2. Germline-derived CDR1 and CDR2 are SGHTA and FQGNSA. V trimming: 5 bases; J trimming: 4 bases; junction bases outside the gene matches: 11. This CDR3 has 17 residues. CDR3 residues: CASSLLETSGRYYEQYF. The CDR3 DNA reads as TGTGCCAGCAGCCTCCTGGAGACTAGCGGGAGGTATTACGAGCAGTACTTC.

The rearrangement joins TRBV30 to TRBJ2-1; D is undetermined. Germline CDR1 reads GTSNPN; CDR2 reads SVGIG (reference sequence). Trimming cost V 1 base and J 3 bases, with 13 bases left between them. This CDR3 is built from 15 residues. CDR3 bases: TGTGCCTGGAGTGCGGCGGAAAGCTTCTACAATGAGCAGTTCTTC. Protein sequence: CAWSAAESFYNEQFF.

The chain employs TRBV18 and TRBJ2-5; 8 nucleotides line up with TRBD2. CDR3 length: 13 amino acids. V shed 6 bases, J shed 5 bases, and the junction held 5 bases outside the gene matches. Germline loops: CDR1 KGHSH, CDR2 LQKENI. CDR3 coding DNA: TGTGCCAGCTCCCGCACTAGCGGTGAGACCCAGTACTTC. Translating gives CASSRTSGETQYF.

The J gene is TRBJ2-4, the V gene TRBV5-1; D is perhaps TRBD2 (5 bases). Germline-derived CDR1 and CDR2 are SGHRS and YFSETQ. The CDR3 consists of 15 residues. Deletions cut 0 bases from V and 5 bases from J, with 12 bases between. As DNA, the CDR3 is TGCGCCAGCAGCTTGGGAGGGATGGCGGAAAACATTCAGTACTTC. Protein product: CASSLGGMAENIQYF.

The chain links TRBV18 to TRBJ2-1; tentatively, D is TRBD2 (5 bases). There are 12 residues in the CDR3. Trimming removed 3 bases at V and 10 bases at J, with 10 bases between. Germline values: CDR1 KGHSH, CDR2 LQKENI. CDR3 sequence reads: CASSPEWREQFF. Here the CDR3 DNA reads TGTGCCAGCTCACCGGAGTGGAGGGAGCAGTTCTTC.

The J gene is TRBJ2-2, the V gene TRBV11-3; 14 bases fit TRBD2. Germline V CDR1 and CDR2: SGHNT, YENEEA. The CDR3 spans 19 residues. Trimming cost V 5 bases and J 2 bases; bases outside gene matches: 10. CDR3 amino acids: CASSRSGLAGGPNTGELFF. CDR3 nucleotides: TGTGCCAGCAGCCGAAGCGGACTAGCGGGGGGTCCCAACACCGGGGAGCTGTTTTTT. The whole variable domain, remainder taken from reference TRBV11-3 and TRBJ2-2, is EAGVVQSPRYKIIEKKQPVAFWCNPISGHNTLYWYLQNLGQGPELLIRYENEEAVDDSQLPKDRFSAERLKGVDSTLKIQPAELGDSAVYLCASSRSGLAGGPNTGELFFGEGSRLTVL.

V usage is TRBV11-3 and J usage is TRBJ2-3; 7 positions match TRBD1. V lost 3 bases and J lost 2; bases outside the gene matches: 2. Germline V lookup: CDR1 SGHNT, CDR2 YENEEA. The length of the CDR3 is 14 residues. DNA for the CDR3: TGTGCCAGCAGCTTTGACAGGGACACAGATACGCAGTATTTT. Translating it yields CASSFDRDTDTQYF.

In its sample, this clone was seen a few times. The V gene is TRBV7-9, the J gene TRBJ2-6; 8 bases map to TRBD1. V dropped 6 bases and J dropped 1; count of bases not matched to a gene: 5. The CDR3 sequence is 16 residues long. Germline CDR1 reads SEHNR; CDR2 reads FQNEAQ (reference sequence). The CDR3 protein is CASRQGAASGANVLTF. Here the CDR3 DNA reads TGTGCCAGCAGGCAGGGGGCAGCGTCTGGGGCCAACGTCCTGACTTTC.

This chain links TRBV7-2 with TRBJ2-7, with 9 nucleotides matching TRBD2. The V gene's germline CDR1 is SGHTA and CDR2 FQGNSA. The CDR3 has 15 residues. The V and J ends lost 8 bases and 4 bases, in that order; junction bases with no gene match: 12. The CDR3 loop is CASAVGGGGAYEQYF. CDR3 nucleotide sequence: TGTGCCAGCGCCGTAGGGGGCGGGGGGGCTTACGAGCAGTACTTC.